The 24 T cell receptor beta chains reported below all come from one sample, sequenced in a study of T cell changes during pregnancy in multiple sclerosis. TCRdb's copy holds only in-frame clones and misses some; the assay was immunoSEQ multiplex PCR. The sample records around 57,000 clones, 91% being singletons. Specimen: peripheral blood, collected in the third trimester of pregnancy. The receptors derive from a female donor in good health, enrolled as a control in a pregnancy study.

The rearrangement uses TRBV4-1 and TRBJ2-4, with 10 bases aligning to TRBD2. Germline V gene sequence: CDR1 MGHRA, CDR2 YSYEKL. The CDR3 is made up of 16 amino acids. V trimming: 1 base; J trimming: 6 bases; junction bases outside the gene matches: 6. DNA of the CDR3: TGCGCCAGCAGCCAAGGAGCTCCTAGCGGGAGAAACATTCAGTACTTC. Translating gives CASSQGAPSGRNIQYF.

The chain has TRBV21-1 and TRBJ1-5; TRBD1 is the table's D call and was not checked against the DNA. TRBV21-1 is marked as a pseudogene. This CDR3 has 17 residues. As DNA, the CDR3 is TGTGCCAGCAGCGAGCAAGGGGGCTCGTATAGCAATCAGCCCCAGCATTTT. It encodes CASSEQGGSYSNQPQHF.

This clone has just one count. This sequence joins TRBV6-5 and TRBJ2-5; 9 nucleotides line up with TRBD2. CDR3 length: 14 amino acids. V was clipped by 6 bases and J by 4 bases; unmatched bases: 6. CDR1 and CDR2 (germline): MNHEY, SVGAGI. CDR3 residues: CASRKGLAGETQYF. In DNA form, the CDR3 reads TGTGCCAGCAGAAAGGGACTAGCTGGAGAGACCCAGTACTTC.

The chain joins TRBV19 to TRBJ1-3; TRBD1 might be the D (6 bases). This CDR3 contains 16 residues. CDR1 and CDR2 (germline): LNHDA, SQIVND (reference sequence). The ends were cut back, 3 bases at V and 2 bases at J, with 14 bases in the middle. The CDR3 DNA is TGTGCCAGTAGTATCCCACAGGGAGTAACTGGAAACACCATATATTTT. It encodes CASSIPQGVTGNTIYF. Variable domain in full (rest from reference TRBV19 and TRBJ1-3): DGGITQSPKYLFRKEGQNVTLSCEQNLNHDAMYWYRQDPGQGLRLIYYSQIVNDFQKGDIAEGYSVSREKKESFPLTVTSAQKNPTAFYLCASSIPQGVTGNTIYFGEGSWLTVV.

In nucleotides, the CDR3 is TGTGCCAGCAAAAACAGGGCGCGGGAGACCCAGTACTTC. The encoded protein is CASKNRARETQYF. V usage is TRBV27 and J usage is TRBJ2-5; TRBD1 might be the D (6 bases). Germline loops: CDR1 MNHEY, CDR2 SMNVEV (reference sequence). The CDR3 consists of 13 residues. V shed 7 bases and J shed 5 bases, with 14 bases lying between them.

The chain combines TRBV7-2 with TRBJ2-2, with a weak D call TRBD1 (7 bases). This CDR3 is 14 amino acids long. Germline CDR1 and CDR2: SGHTA and FQGNSA. Trimming removed 3 bases at V and 5 bases at J, with 10 bases between. The CDR3: CASSFQGGTGELFF. The DNA for the CDR3 is TGTGCCAGCAGCTTTCAGGGGGGAACCGGGGAGCTGTTTTTT.

The rearrangement uses TRBV30 and TRBJ2-7; 10 nucleotides match TRBD2. Germline V lookup: CDR1 GTSNPN, CDR2 SVGIG (reference sequence). V shed 1 base, J shed 6 bases, and the junction held 6 bases outside the gene matches. This CDR3 has 14 residues. CDR3 sequence: CAWSEERGGGEQYF. In DNA, the CDR3 is TGTGCCTGGAGTGAAGAGCGGGGGGGCGGCGAGCAGTACTTC.

In DNA form, the CDR3 reads TGTGCCAGCAGCCTTGGGGACAGGGGGGCATACAATGAGCAGTTCTTC. It encodes CASSLGDRGAYNEQFF. The chain employs TRBV5-6 and TRBJ2-1; 11 positions match TRBD1. CDR1 SGHDT and CDR2 YYEEEE come from the germline V gene. Losses at the gene ends were 4 bases for V and 4 bases for J; bases not matched to a gene: 7. The CDR3 contains 16 residues.

This sequence joins TRBV28 and TRBJ1-1; 8 bases agree with TRBD1. Germline assignment: CDR1 MDHEN and CDR2 SYDVKM. This CDR3 comprises 14 residues. V gave up 2 bases and J gave up 5 bases; unmatched junction bases: 4. In nucleotides, the CDR3 is TGTGCCAGCAGTTTAGGACAGGGAAGGACTGAAGCTTTCTTT. It specifies CASSLGQGRTEAFF.

This chain joins TRBV28 and TRBJ1-3; 7 bases align to TRBD1. V lost 4 bases to trimming and J lost 4 bases; unmatched junction nucleotides: 19. The CDR3 loop spans 19 amino acids. The germline V gene has CDR1 MDHEN and CDR2 SYDVKM. The DNA for the CDR3 is TGTGCCAGCAGTTCCCCGAGGGTCGGTCGGCAGGGGGGCGGAAACACCATATATTTT. Translating gives CASSSPRVGRQGGGNTIYF. The whole variable domain, remainder taken from reference TRBV28 and TRBJ1-3, is DVKVTQSSRYLVKRTGEKVFLECVQDMDHENMFWYRQDPGLGLRLIYFSYDVKMKEKGDIPEGYSVSREKKERFSLILESASTNQTSMYLCASSSPRVGRQGGGNTIYFGEGSWLTVV.

The chain joins TRBV4-1 to TRBJ2-7; tentative D call: TRBD1 (6 bases). This CDR3 region has 16 residues. Trimming stripped 3 bases from V and 4 bases from J, with 19 bases between. From germline, CDR1 is MGHRA and CDR2 YSYEKL. The CDR3 reads CASSQVVRTEPYEQYF. The DNA for the CDR3 is TGCGCCAGCAGCCAGGTAGTCAGGACAGAACCTTACGAGCAGTACTTC.

The genes are TRBV7-9 and TRBJ2-2, with TRBD2 identical over 8 bases. The ends lost 4 bases at V and 8 bases at J; junction bases unmatched: 3. Germline V lookup: CDR1 SEHNR, CDR2 FQNEAQ (reference sequence). This CDR3 is 13 amino acids long. The CDR3 DNA reads as TGTGCCAGCAGCTGGAGCGGGAGTGGGGAGCTGTTTTTT. It specifies CASSWSGSGELFF.

V is TRBV7-9 and J is TRBJ1-6; D remains ambiguous. Trimming pared 5 bases from V and 0 bases from J, leaving 11 bases between. The germline CDR1 and CDR2 sequences are SEHNR and FQNEAQ (reference sequence). The CDR3 length is 16 residues. This CDR3 reads CASSEALSSYNSPLHF. In DNA form, the CDR3 reads TGTGCCAGCAGCGAAGCACTAAGCTCCTATAATTCACCCCTCCACTTT.

The sample holds one count of this clone. The rearrangement joins TRBV9 to TRBJ2-2; 8 bases map to TRBD2. The CDR3 loop spans 17 amino acids. V lost 0 bases, J lost 2 bases, and 6 bases stayed unmatched. From germline, CDR1 is SGDLS and CDR2 YYNGEE. The CDR3 reads CASSVDPGLDNTGELFF. CDR3 DNA: TGTGCCAGCAGCGTAGATCCGGGACTAGATAACACCGGGGAGCTGTTTTTT.

The V call is TRBV6-5, the J call TRBJ2-2; no reliable D call. The CDR3 has 15 residues. CDR1 and CDR2 (germline): MNHEY, SVGAGI. Trimming removed 3 bases at V and 4 bases at J, with 12 bases between. The CDR3 loop reads CASSYIQSGTGELFF. The CDR3 DNA sequence: TGTGCCAGCAGTTATATCCAATCGGGCACCGGGGAGCTGTTTTTT.

The chain uses TRBV11-2 and TRBJ2-7, with D possibly being TRBD1 (6 bases). CDR1 and CDR2 (germline): SGHAT, FQNNGV. V lost 3 bases to trimming and J lost 2 bases, with 14 bases between them. The CDR3 loop spans 15 amino acids. The CDR3 nucleotides read TGTGCCAGCAGCTTCCAGGGCCCAGGGGCCTACGAGCAGTACTTC. Translated, it gives CASSFQGPGAYEQYF.

The chain combines TRBV6-6 with TRBJ2-3, with D hard to call. The V end was cut by 6 bases, the J end by 2 bases, with 6 bases between. Per germline, CDR1 MNHNY and CDR2 SVGAGI (reference sequence). CDR3 length equals 12 residues. The CDR3 reads CASSDFTDTQYF. The CDR3 DNA sequence: TGTGCCAGCAGCGACTTCACAGATACGCAGTATTTT.

The chain recombines TRBV10-2 with TRBJ2-7; tentatively, D is TRBD1 (6 bases). Germline CDR1 reads WSHSY; CDR2 reads SAAADI. V was trimmed by 0 bases and J by 4 bases, leaving 13 bases between them. This CDR3 comprises 15 residues. CDR3 in amino acids: CASSESAGAKYEQYF. CDR3 DNA sequence: TGCGCCAGCAGTGAGTCGGCAGGGGCAAAGTACGAGCAGTACTTC.

The V and J genes are TRBV7-9 and TRBJ2-1; no firm D call. The length of the CDR3 is 16 residues. Between the trimmed V and J ends, which lost 5 bases and 6 bases, there was a span of 20 bases. CDR1 is SEHNR, CDR2 FQNEAQ, per germline (reference sequence). The CDR3 reads CASSPTVWVSGNEQFF. In nucleotides, the CDR3 is TGTGCCAGCAGCCCCACCGTTTGGGTGTCAGGCAATGAGCAGTTCTTC. Variable domain in full (rest from reference TRBV7-9 and TRBJ2-1): DTGVSQNPRHKITKRGQNVTFRCDPISEHNRLYWYRQTLGQGPEFLTYFQNEAQLEKSRLLSDRFSAERPKGSFSTLEIQRTEQGDSAMYLCASSPTVWVSGNEQFFGPGTRLTVL.

The V gene is TRBV6-1, the J gene TRBJ1-2; TRBD1 matches 7 bases. Germline-derived CDR1 and CDR2 are MNHNS and SASEGT. The CDR3 contains 14 residues. The V and J ends lost 5 bases and 8 bases, in that order; junction bases with no gene match: 11. The CDR3 nucleotides read TGTGCCAGCAGTCCAGACAGGGTGTTTTTCGGCTACACCTTC. It encodes CASSPDRVFFGYTF.

This clone has more than one count but fewer than ten. The chain recombines TRBV6-5 with TRBJ2-1, with TRBD2 identical over 13 bases. Germline loops: CDR1 MNHEY, CDR2 SVGAGI. Trimming took 4 bases from V and 2 from J; bases not matched to a gene: 2. This CDR3 is built from 16 residues. CDR3 sequence (DNA): TGTGCCAGCAGTTGGACTAGCGGGGGACCCTACAATGAGCAGTTCTTC. It is translated as CASSWTSGGPYNEQFF.

The chain is built from TRBV4-1 and TRBJ2-3, with a weak D call TRBD2 (5 bases). The CDR3 extends over 16 amino acids. Trimming stripped 7 bases from V and 0 bases from J, with 17 bases between. Germline V CDR1 and CDR2: MGHRA, YSYEKL. CDR3 region: CASKEGPSTSTDTQYF. As DNA, the CDR3 is TGCGCCAGCAAAGAAGGGCCTAGCACTAGCACAGATACGCAGTATTTT.

The chain is built from TRBV5-1 and TRBJ2-7, with 7 bases that match TRBD2. Germline CDR1 and CDR2: SGHRS and YFSETQ. V was clipped by 5 bases and J by 2 bases; unmatched bases: 7. This CDR3 is 14 amino acids long. In DNA, the CDR3 is TGCGCCAGCAGTTGGGAGGGAGGCCCCTACGAGCAGTACTTC. The encoded protein is CASSWEGGPYEQYF. The full variable domain, with the rest looked up from reference TRBV5-1 and TRBJ2-7, is KAGVTQTPRYLIKTRGQQVTLSCSPISGHRSVSWYQQTPGQGLQFLFEYFSETQRNKGNFPGRFSGRQFSNSRSEMNVSTLELGDSALYLCASSWEGGPYEQYFGPGTRLTVT.

This clone was counted a few times. The chain is built from TRBV19 and TRBJ1-1, with 9 bases matching TRBD1. Germline CDR1 and CDR2: LNHDA and SQIVND (reference sequence). This CDR3 has 15 residues. V shed 1 base, J shed 7 bases, and the junction held 7 bases outside the gene matches. This CDR3 reads CASSIGDRGIVEAFF. The DNA for the CDR3 is TGTGCCAGTAGTATAGGTGACAGGGGGATAGTTGAAGCTTTCTTT.